The clone carrying this TCR beta chain is a singleton in its sample. Germline CDR1 is MNHEY and CDR2 is SMNVEV (reference sequence). The CDR3 extends over 19 amino acids. Trimming at V came to 2 bases and at J to 5 bases, leaving 11 bases not matched to a gene. Original handling: The assay estimated nucleated cells by amplifying reference gene primers. The protocol was immunoSEQ multiplex PCR, while the TCRdb copy is restricted to in-frame clones and leaves out a portion. The V and J calls and clone size were taken over from that table, and D and trimming were inferred from the DNA. The sample carries 200,000 to 250,000 clones, about 90% recorded once. Participants came from 20 to 25 US areas, aged roughly 18 to 95 years. During the 2 weeks before they entered the study, exposed participants had met someone with a PCR-confirmed or clinician-diagnosed COVID-19 case. This specimen comes from a study of blood T cell repertoires in COVID-19. Study-level information: Italy, Spain and the United States were the sources of the convalescent and acute COVID-19 samples.

This receptor was taken from a man in his thirties or forties who had been exposed to COVID-19. The chain uses TRBV27 and TRBJ2-1; 14 nucleotides align to TRBD2. Sequencing was done on a sample of PBMCs or T cells enriched from blood (not recorded which). The CDR3 spells CASSLQGAGTSGGHNEQFF. The CDR3 DNA sequence: TGTGCCAGCAGTTTACAGGGGGCCGGGACTAGCGGGGGACACAATGAGCAGTTCTTC.